The 4 T cell receptor beta chains presented below share a single source sample, sequenced in a study of blood T cell repertoires in COVID-19. Profiled with immunoSEQ multiplex PCR; TCRdb holds only in-frame clones, not every one. The sample lists 65,000 to 90,000 clones; roughly 80% were seen once. Sequencing was done on a sample of peripheral blood. These TCRs come from a woman aged 80 or over with active or convalescent COVID-19.

The V call is TRBV12-3 or TRBV12-4, the J call TRBJ2-1; D ambiguous. V shed 5 bases and J shed 7 bases, with 9 bases lying between them. The CDR3 sequence is 12 residues long. The CDR3 here is CASSPQANEQFF. DNA for the CDR3: TGTGCCAGCAGTCCCCAAGCTAATGAGCAGTTCTTC.

V is TRBV5-6 and J is TRBJ1-3, with 9 positions matching TRBD1. Losses at the gene ends were 4 bases for V and 6 bases for J; bases not matched to a gene: 11. The germline CDR1 and CDR2 sequences are SGHDT and YYEEEE. The CDR3 is 16 residues long. CDR3 coding DNA: TGTGCCAGCAGCCTGGCCGGGACAGGGCCCGAAAACACCATATATTTT. Its translation: CASSLAGTGPENTIYF.

The rearrangement joins TRBV5-4 to TRBJ2-7; a possible D gene is TRBD1 (6 bases). V was pared by 0 bases and J by 0 bases, with 7 bases between. The CDR3 is 14 residues long. Germline V lookup: CDR1 SGHNT, CDR2 YYREEE (reference sequence). The CDR3 DNA follows: TGTGCCAGCAGCTTGGGGACAGTCTCCTACGAGCAGTACTTC. Residues: CASSLGTVSYEQYF.

The chain links TRBV10-3 to TRBJ2-3, with 9 bases fitting TRBD1. The V segment lost 0 bases and the J segment 4 bases; nucleotides outside the gene matches: 8. This CDR3 region has 17 residues. CDR1 is ENHRY, CDR2 SYGVKD, per germline. CDR3 coding DNA: TGTGCCATCAGTGAGTCGAGCTGGGACAGGGTGGCAGATACGCAGTATTTT. Protein: CAISESSWDRVADTQYF.